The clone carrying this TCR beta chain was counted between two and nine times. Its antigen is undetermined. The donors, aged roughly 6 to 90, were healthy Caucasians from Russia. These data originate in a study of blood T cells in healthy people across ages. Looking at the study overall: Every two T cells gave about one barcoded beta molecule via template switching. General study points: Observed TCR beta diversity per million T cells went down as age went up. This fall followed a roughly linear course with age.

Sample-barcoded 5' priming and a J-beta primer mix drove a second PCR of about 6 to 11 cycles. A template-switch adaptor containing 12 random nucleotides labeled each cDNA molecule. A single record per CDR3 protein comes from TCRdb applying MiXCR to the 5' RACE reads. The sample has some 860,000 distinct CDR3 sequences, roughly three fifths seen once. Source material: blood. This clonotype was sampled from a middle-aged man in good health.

In DNA, the CDR3 is TGTGCCAGCAGCCCCGCAAAGGAGACCCAGTACTTC. Translating it yields CASSPAKETQYF. The chain couples TRBV7-9 to TRBJ2-5; no firm D call. The germline CDR1 and CDR2 sequences are SEHNR and FQNEAQ (reference sequence). The CDR3 length is 12 residues. Trimming removed 5 bases at V and 5 bases at J, with 9 bases between. Together with reference TRBV7-9 and TRBJ2-5, the CDR3 gives the full variable domain: DTGVSQNPRHKITKRGQNVTFRCDPISEHNRLYWYRQTLGQGPEFLTYFQNEAQLEKSRLLSDRFSAERPKGSFSTLEIQRTEQGDSAMYLCASSPAKETQYFGPGTRLLVL.